This T cell receptor beta chain was obtained from a study of OX40 agonist ivuxolimab in advanced cancers. Study as a whole: In this cohort, patients received ivuxolimab, an agonistic anti-OX40 (CD134) antibody. Participants could have had prior anti-PD-1, anti-PD-L1 or anti-CTLA-4 therapy, and approximately 40% had some.

Data came from immunoSEQ multiplex PCR; TCRdb stores just in-frame clones and leaves some out. The sample records 60,000 to 85,000 clones, around 85% being singletons. The germline V gene encodes CDR1 SGHTA and CDR2 FQGTGA. After removal of 2 bases from V and 5 bases from J, the junction contained 0 bases not matched to a gene. This CDR3 spans 12 amino acids. General observations from the study: CD4+ and CD8+ blood T cells expanded clonally by week 6 at 0.1 to 3.0 mg/kg. On average, a greater number of expanded clones characterised CD8+ T cells relative to CD4+.

Note on this clone: Its antigen is currently unknown.

The source was CD4+ or CD8+ T cells sorted from blood, collected in a trial of the OX40 agonist ivuxolimab. This rearrangement joins TRBV7-3 to TRBJ2-7, with 7 bases that match TRBD1. The TCR sequence derives from an adult with an advanced solid tumor such as melanoma, head and neck, liver or kidney cancer. The CDR3 here is CASSLQGDEQYF. In DNA, the CDR3 is TGTGCCAGCAGCTTACAGGGGGACGAGCAGTACTTC.